This TCR beta chain was found in a study of T cells expressing NK-cell markers. Study conclusions and caveats: For several donors, these clonotypes were likewise the leading ones in the CD3+CD56-NKG2C+ fraction.

TCRdb processed the 5' RACE reads again and assigns one entry to each CDR3 protein, with no DNA. The sample includes 550,000 to 600,000 distinct CDR3 sequences. The germline gives CDR1 SQVTM, CDR2 ANQGSEA. This CDR3 spans 12 amino acids. About this clonotype itself: Its antigen is undetermined.

V gene TRBV29-1 combines with J gene TRBJ2-3; TCRdb picks TRBD1, but there is no DNA to check that call. This TCR derives from a man between 18 and 35 years old in good health. Source material: blood T cells: a sorted CD56 or NKG2C T cell subset, CD4+ or CD8+ T cells, or bulk PBMC T cells (not recorded which). The CDR3 here is CSIWTGIDTQYF.